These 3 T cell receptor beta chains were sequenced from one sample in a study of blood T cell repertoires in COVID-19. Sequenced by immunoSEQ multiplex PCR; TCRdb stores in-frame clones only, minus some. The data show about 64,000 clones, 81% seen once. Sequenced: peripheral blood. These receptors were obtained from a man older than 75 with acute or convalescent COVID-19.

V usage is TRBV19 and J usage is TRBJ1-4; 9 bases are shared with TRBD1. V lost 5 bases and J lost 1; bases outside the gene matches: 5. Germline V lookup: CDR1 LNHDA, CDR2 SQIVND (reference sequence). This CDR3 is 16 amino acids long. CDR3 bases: TGTGCCAGTAGTGTCGACAGGGGGGTAACTAATGAAAAACTGTTTTTT. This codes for CASSVDRGVTNEKLFF.

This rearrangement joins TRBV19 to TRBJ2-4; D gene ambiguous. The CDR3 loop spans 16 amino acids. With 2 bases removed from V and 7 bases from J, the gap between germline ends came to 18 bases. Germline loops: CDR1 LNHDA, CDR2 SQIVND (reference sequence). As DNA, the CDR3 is TGTGCCAGTAGTATAAACCATTCGCCATCGGTCAACATTCAGTACTTC. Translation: CASSINHSPSVNIQYF.

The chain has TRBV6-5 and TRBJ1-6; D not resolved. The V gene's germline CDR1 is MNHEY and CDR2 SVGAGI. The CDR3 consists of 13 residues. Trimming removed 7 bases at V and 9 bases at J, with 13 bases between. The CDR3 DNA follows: TGTGCCAGCAAGACGGTTCAGGCTTCACCCCTCCACTTT. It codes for CASKTVQASPLHF.